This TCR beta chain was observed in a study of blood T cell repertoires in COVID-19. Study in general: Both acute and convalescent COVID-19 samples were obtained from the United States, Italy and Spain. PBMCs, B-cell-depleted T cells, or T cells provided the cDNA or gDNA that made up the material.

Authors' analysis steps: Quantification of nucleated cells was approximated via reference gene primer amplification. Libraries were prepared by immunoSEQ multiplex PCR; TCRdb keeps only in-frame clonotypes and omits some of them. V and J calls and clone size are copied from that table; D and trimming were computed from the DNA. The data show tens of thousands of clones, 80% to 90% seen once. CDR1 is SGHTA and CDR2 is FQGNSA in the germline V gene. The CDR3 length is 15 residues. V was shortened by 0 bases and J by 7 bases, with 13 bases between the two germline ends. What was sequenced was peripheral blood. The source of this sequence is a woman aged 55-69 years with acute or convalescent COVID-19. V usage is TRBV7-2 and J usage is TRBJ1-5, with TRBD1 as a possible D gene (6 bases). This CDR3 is CASSLAGGAGQPQHF. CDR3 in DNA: TGTGCCAGCAGCTTAGCGGGGGGGGCTGGACAGCCCCAGCATTTT.